This T cell receptor beta chain was sequenced for a study of blood T cell repertoires in COVID-19 (dated by TCRdb to about 2020). Study-level background: Collaborator samples came from the United States, Italy and Spain and covered acute and convalescent phases of COVID-19. A freely available public database, intended as a resource for researchers studying the immune response to SARS-CoV-2, is where the repertoires were released. Deeply sampled blood TCRbeta repertoires from subjects exposed to, actively infected with, or recovered from COVID-19 were included in the dataset. HLA class I and class II types, where available, came from metadata supplied by the sample provider rather than from assay-based typing. The sample metadata nearly always contained a de-identified subject ID, COVID-19 status, age in years and sex. The material from the prospective study consisted of cDNA or gDNA derived from T cells, B-cell-depleted T cells, or PBMCs. Samples were obtained from the ongoing ImmuneRACE study (first 160 participants) and from approximately 1,200 subjects provided by 6 global collaborators.

TCRbeta CDR3 regions were amplified from genomic DNA using the immunoSEQ Assay, a bias-controlled multiplex PCR. In the source study's methods: Nucleated cell counts per sample were estimated from amplification of reference gene primers within the assay. To quantify the absolute abundance of each unique TCRbeta CDR3 rearrangement, sequence reads were collapsed and filtered. For each sample, productive Simpson clonality was calculated as the square root of Simpson's diversity index over productive rearrangements. Here the immuneACCESS table is served through TCRdb, limited to in-frame sequences with V and J called. Missing clones are a known gap in these copies; in checked studies unresolved V genes cover under half, and the rest lacks a known reason. V, J and clone size are those of that table, while D and trimming were read from the DNA. In all, the sample holds a few hundred thousand clones, and 89% of those were seen once. Around 4.6% of the sample belongs to the ten largest clones.

On the study overall, not on this receptor specifically: Clinical and demographic metadata were provided uncurated, with the amount varying by source and participant.

Samples from volunteer blood donors who had recovered from COVID-19 were contributed by a second Seattle source. The collaborating institutions used their own protocols to collect whole blood in K2EDTA tubes. Collaborator samples were shipped for TCRbeta analysis as frozen whole blood, isolated PBMCs, or DNA extracted from either sample type. Remarks on this clone: This clone's antigen is unknown. Base qualities are not provided; no much larger clone lies one nucleotide away.

Trimming removed 5 bases from V and 1 base from J; the gene matches leave 4 bases unexplained. Reading from cysteine to phenylalanine, the CDR3 counts 17 amino acids. The retained sequence is limited to the CDR3, 51 bases, with the frame set at the first base. CDR1 and CDR2 (SGHTA, FQGNSA) derive from the germline V gene. Recombination linked TRBV7-2 to TRBJ2-3, and TRBD2 aligns with 15 junction nucleotides. This TCR was sampled from a woman aged 40 to 50 who had recovered from COVID-19. The sequenced sample consisted of peripheral blood. The DNA sequence reads TGTGCCAGCAGCCAGGGACTAGCGGGAGGCGGCACAGATACGCAGTATTTT. This yields the protein CASSQGLAGGGTDTQYF.